A selection of T cell receptor beta chains follows, all from one sample in a study of OX40 agonist ivuxolimab in advanced cancers. Assay used: immunoSEQ multiplex PCR; TCRdb lists only in-frame clones, some missing. The repertoire includes tens of thousands of clones, around 90% of them detected once, and approximately 2.6% sits in the top ten. The material sequenced was CD4+ or CD8+ T cells sorted from blood, taken in a trial of the OX40 agonist ivuxolimab. These receptor sequences come from an adult with an advanced solid tumor such as melanoma, head and neck, liver or kidney cancer. CDR3s include the opening cysteine and the closing phenylalanine or tryptophan. D genes are given only for firm matches. Part of the rows lack a size; the others show once, few, many or a class for expanded clones.

v_call: TRBV27
clone_size: once
d_call: TRBD1
j_call: TRBJ1-1
cdr3_nt: TGTGCCAGTGGGGGACAGGGCTACACTGAAGCTTTCTTT
cdr3_aa: CASGGQGYTEAFF

v_call: TRBV6-5
clone_size: -
d_call: -
j_call: TRBJ2-3
cdr3_nt: TGTGCCAGCCTGTCGGGGAGCACAGATACGCAGTATTTT
cdr3_aa: CASLSGSTDTQYF

v_call: TRBV9
clone_size: -
d_call: -
j_call: TRBJ1-2
cdr3_nt: TGTGCCAGCAGCGTAGGTGGGAGTATCTATGGCTACACCTTC
cdr3_aa: CASSVGGSIYGYTF

v_call: TRBV7-9
clone_size: -
d_call: -
j_call: TRBJ2-7
cdr3_nt: TGTGCCAGCACCCAGGGCAGGGAAGCCTACGAGCAGTACTTC
cdr3_aa: CASTQGREAYEQYF

v_call: TRBV5-4
clone_size: -
d_call: -
j_call: TRBJ1-2
cdr3_nt: TGTGCCAGCAGCTTGGAGGGGTCCGGTGGCTACACCTTC
cdr3_aa: CASSLEGSGGYTF

v_call: TRBV28
clone_size: once
d_call: -
j_call: TRBJ1-5
cdr3_nt: TGTGCCAGCAGTTTATTAAGCCCGGGTCAGCCCCAGCATTTT
cdr3_aa: CASSLLSPGQPQHF

v_call: TRBV2
clone_size: -
d_call: -
j_call: TRBJ1-5
cdr3_nt: TGTGCCAGCAACGGCCGAGACAGCAATCAGCCCCAGCATTTT
cdr3_aa: CASNGRDSNQPQHF

v_call: TRBV7-3
clone_size: -
d_call: -
j_call: TRBJ2-1
cdr3_nt: TGTGCCAGCAGTCCGGGAATAGGGTCCAATGAGCAGTTCTTC
cdr3_aa: CASSPGIGSNEQFF

v_call: TRBV27
clone_size: few
d_call: TRBD2
j_call: TRBJ2-1
cdr3_nt: TGTGCCAGCAAGTTTAGGCGCGGGAGTTACAATGAGCAGTTCTTC
cdr3_aa: CASKFRRGSYNEQFF

v_call: TRBV14
clone_size: -
d_call: -
j_call: TRBJ1-2
cdr3_nt: TGTGCCAGCAGCCAAGCGTCAGGGGTTTATGGCTACACCTTC
cdr3_aa: CASSQASGVYGYTF

v_call: TRBV4-1
clone_size: -
d_call: -
j_call: TRBJ2-6
cdr3_nt: TGCGCCAGCAGCCCCCCTGGGGCCAACGTCCTGACTTTC
cdr3_aa: CASSPPGANVLTF

v_call: TRBV25-1
clone_size: once
d_call: -
j_call: TRBJ1-1
cdr3_nt: TGTGCCAGCAGGGGGGCCGGGACTAGAGAAGCTTTCTTT
cdr3_aa: CASRGAGTREAFF

v_call: TRBV20-1
clone_size: -
d_call: -
j_call: TRBJ2-1
cdr3_nt: TGCAGTGCTAGATCTGGCAATGAGCAGTTCTTC
cdr3_aa: CSARSGNEQFF

v_call: TRBV5-3
clone_size: -
d_call: -
j_call: TRBJ1-5
cdr3_nt: TGTGCCAGCAGCTGGGAGTATCAGCCCCAGCATTTT
cdr3_aa: CASSWEYQPQHF

v_call: TRBV6-5
clone_size: -
d_call: TRBD2
j_call: TRBJ2-3
cdr3_nt: TGTGCCAGCAGCCGGCGGGGGGCCCCAGATACGCAGTATTTT
cdr3_aa: CASSRRGAPDTQYF

v_call: TRBV10-3
clone_size: few
d_call: -
j_call: TRBJ1-5
cdr3_nt: TGTGCCATCAGTGAGTCTTGGACAGACAATCAGCCCCAGCATTTT
cdr3_aa: CAISESWTDNQPQHF

v_call: TRBV5-1
clone_size: -
d_call: TRBD1
j_call: TRBJ2-1
cdr3_nt: TGCGCCAGCAGCTCTAATGGACAGGGTTCCTACAATGAGCAGTTCTTC
cdr3_aa: CASSSNGQGSYNEQFF

v_call: TRBV5-5
clone_size: -
d_call: -
j_call: TRBJ2-3
cdr3_nt: TGTGCCAGCAGCTTGTCGACTAGTGCTGTAGATACGCAGTATTTT
cdr3_aa: CASSLSTSAVDTQYF

v_call: TRBV5-5
clone_size: -
d_call: TRBD2
j_call: TRBJ2-1
cdr3_nt: TGTGCCAGCAGCGGGACTAGCGGGCATGAAAGCTCCTACAATGAGCAGTTCTTC
cdr3_aa: CASSGTSGHESSYNEQFF

v_call: TRBV2
clone_size: -
d_call: -
j_call: TRBJ1-3
cdr3_nt: TGTGCCAGCACCTCCCGGACAGTTATCTCTGGAAACACCATATATTTT
cdr3_aa: CASTSRTVISGNTIYF

v_call: TRBV18
clone_size: -
d_call: -
j_call: TRBJ1-4
cdr3_nt: TGTGCCAGCTCACCACCGACAGGTCATAATGAAAAACTGTTTTTT
cdr3_aa: CASSPPTGHNEKLFF

v_call: TRBV2
clone_size: -
d_call: TRBD1
j_call: TRBJ2-3
cdr3_nt: TGTGCCAGCAGTGGGGACAGGAGCACAGATACGCAGTATTTT
cdr3_aa: CASSGDRSTDTQYF

v_call: TRBV30
clone_size: -
d_call: -
j_call: TRBJ2-7
cdr3_nt: TGTGCCTGGAGTGTAAAGGGGACGTCCTACGAGCAGTACTTC
cdr3_aa: CAWSVKGTSYEQYF

v_call: TRBV7-9
clone_size: -
d_call: TRBD2
j_call: TRBJ2-5
cdr3_nt: TGTGCCAGCAGTTTACTAGCGGCCCAAGAGACCCAGTACTTC
cdr3_aa: CASSLLAAQETQYF

v_call: TRBV7-2
clone_size: -
d_call: TRBD2
j_call: TRBJ2-3
cdr3_nt: TGTGCCAGCAGCCCGGGGACCGCTAGGGCTAGCGGGACCCTAGATACGCAGTATTTT
cdr3_aa: CASSPGTARASGTLDTQYF

v_call: TRBV4-3
clone_size: -
d_call: TRBD2
j_call: TRBJ2-3
cdr3_nt: TGCGCCAGCTCCGGGGGGACTAGGGTTCAAGATACGCAGTATTTT
cdr3_aa: CASSGGTRVQDTQYF

v_call: TRBV6-6
clone_size: -
d_call: -
j_call: TRBJ1-2
cdr3_nt: TGTGCCAGCATCAGAGGAGGCAGCAGCTATGGCTACACCTTC
cdr3_aa: CASIRGGSSYGYTF

v_call: TRBV30
clone_size: -
d_call: -
j_call: TRBJ2-3
cdr3_nt: TGTGCCTGTAAAATCGGGGATACGCAGTATTTT
cdr3_aa: CACKIGDTQYF